The 26 T cell receptor beta chains given below trace back to one sample, sequenced in a study of blood T cell repertoires in COVID-19 (TCRdb year 2020). Receptors were amplified or captured by the immunoSEQ multiplex PCR assay. TCRdb holds this immuneACCESS table with in-frame rearrangements only. Some clones are missing; in checked studies, unresolved V genes explain under half, and the rest has no known cause. For this sample there are under 250,000 clones; around nine tenths appear just once. The top ten clones comprise roughly 19% of the sample. The specimen sequenced was peripheral blood. Source of these receptors: a man aged 50 to 60 with COVID-19, enrolled during active disease.

The chain uses TRBV27 and TRBJ2-1; the match to TRBD1 covers 8 bases. CDR1 and CDR2 from the germline V gene are MNHEY and SMNVEV (reference sequence). The CDR3 has 15 residues. V shed 4 bases, J shed 8 bases, and the junction held 10 bases outside the gene matches. The CDR3 reads CASSSTGGTMDEQFF. CDR3 nucleotide sequence: TGTGCCAGCAGTTCAACAGGGGGGACCATGGATGAGCAGTTCTTC.

The CDR3 coding sequence is TGTGCCAGCAGACAAGACAGGGGGAACACTGAAGCTTTCTTT. This translates into CASRQDRGNTEAFF. The V call is TRBV6-5, the J call TRBJ1-1, with 8 bases fitting TRBD1. The CDR3 is 14 residues long. Germline V gene sequence: CDR1 MNHEY, CDR2 SVGAGI. Trimming cost V 6 bases and J 1 base; bases outside gene matches: 4.

The gene calls are TRBV18 and TRBJ1-1, with D maybe TRBD1 (5 bases). V was trimmed by 6 bases and J by 4 bases, leaving 18 bases between them. This CDR3 has 15 amino acids. Germline V gene data show CDR1 as KGHSH and CDR2 as LQKENI. DNA for the CDR3: TGTGCCAGCTCCCCCGGACGGACAAGGGTCACTGAAGCTTTCTTT. Translated: CASSPGRTRVTEAFF.

The CDR3 sequence: CASSVGGGDEKLFF. The CDR3 DNA is TGTGCCAGCAGCGTAGGCGGGGGCGACGAAAAACTGTTTTTT. This rearrangement joins TRBV9 to TRBJ1-4; a possible D gene is TRBD1 (6 bases). Trimming removed 0 bases from V and 8 bases from J, with 11 bases in between. The germline gives CDR1 SGDLS, CDR2 YYNGEE. The CDR3 loop spans 14 amino acids.

The chain combines TRBV18 with TRBJ2-5, with 8 bases lining up with TRBD2. The CDR3 has 17 residues. Trimming cost V 2 bases and J 5 bases; bases outside gene matches: 13. Per the germline V gene, CDR1 is KGHSH and CDR2 is LQKENI. This CDR3 is CASSPDPPRGGRETQYF. For the CDR3, the DNA is TGTGCCAGCTCACCAGACCCCCCTCGGGGGGGCCGGGAGACCCAGTACTTC.

The chain links TRBV19 to TRBJ1-6; 9 bases align to TRBD1. CDR1 is LNHDA and CDR2 is SQIVND in the germline V gene (reference sequence). Trimming took 6 bases from V and 7 from J; bases not matched to a gene: 4. The CDR3 is made up of 14 amino acids. For the CDR3, the DNA is TGTGCCAGTAGCTCCGGGACAGGGAATTCACCCCTCCACTTT. This encodes CASSSGTGNSPLHF.

V gene TRBV4-3 combines with J gene TRBJ2-3, with TRBD2 matching 13 bases. V trimming: 2 bases; J trimming: 0 bases; junction bases outside the gene matches: 2. This CDR3 region has 17 residues. From germline, CDR1 is LGHNA and CDR2 YSLEER. The CDR3 spells CASSQRLAGGSTDTQYF. In DNA form, the CDR3 reads TGCGCCAGCAGCCAAAGACTAGCGGGGGGAAGCACAGATACGCAGTATTTT.

This clone was detected many times. The genes are TRBV28 and TRBJ2-3, with 8 bases lining up with TRBD2. The V segment lost 3 bases and the J segment 1 base; nucleotides outside the gene matches: 3. This CDR3 has 15 amino acids. Germline V CDR1 and CDR2: MDHEN, SYDVKM. The CDR3 protein is CASSLAAGGTDTQYF. For the CDR3, the DNA is TGTGCCAGCAGTTTGGCAGCGGGGGGCACAGATACGCAGTATTTT.

This clone came up once. V is TRBV4-2 and J is TRBJ1-6, with unresolved D. V lost 1 base and J lost 10, with 14 bases in between. Germline-derived CDR1 and CDR2 are LGHNA and YNFKEQ. The CDR3 spans 15 residues. The CDR3: CASSQVWSVGSPLHF. The CDR3 DNA follows: TGTGCCAGCAGCCAAGTATGGTCAGTTGGCTCACCCCTCCACTTT.

The chain couples TRBV11-2 to TRBJ2-5; TRBD1 aligns across 8 bases. From germline, CDR1 is SGHAT and CDR2 FQNNGV. The CDR3 is 14 amino acids. J was trimmed by 2 bases and V by 4 bases; bases with no gene match: 3. The CDR3 DNA sequence: TGTGCCAGCAGCTGGGACAGGTGGCAAGAGACCCAGTACTTC. It specifies CASSWDRWQETQYF.

The rearrangement joins TRBV4-2 to TRBJ1-4; D call uncertain. Germline V gene sequence: CDR1 LGHNA, CDR2 YNFKEQ. Trimming took off 2 bases at V and 5 bases at J, with 15 bases between the two ends. This CDR3 region has 16 residues. The CDR3 sequence is CASSQRGGGENEKLFF. The CDR3 DNA reads TGTGCCAGCAGCCAACGGGGAGGAGGAGAGAATGAAAAACTGTTTTTT.

The J gene is TRBJ1-1, the V gene TRBV29-1; 7 nucleotides match TRBD1. The ends lost 6 bases at V and 1 base at J; junction bases unmatched: 5. Germline CDR1 and CDR2: SQVTM and ANQGSEA. This CDR3 has 13 residues. CDR3 bases: TGCAGCGTCTTCGGGACAGAGAACACTGAAGCTTTCTTT. Translating gives CSVFGTENTEAFF. Supplemented by reference TRBV29-1 and TRBJ1-1, the full variable domain reads SAVISQKPSRDICQRGTSLTIQCQVDSQVTMMFWYRQQPGQSLTLIATANQGSEATYESGFVIDKFPISRPNLTFSTLTVSNMSPEDSSIYLCSVFGTENTEAFFGQGTRLTVV.

Turning to this clone: Compared with germline, one end of the junction differs, possibly owing to a read error. V and J are TRBV10-3 and TRBJ1-6; 7 bases agree with TRBD1. The CDR3 has 15 residues. CDR1 and CDR2 (germline): ENHRY, SYGVKD. The CDR3 region is CAIRETGYGYSALHF. The CDR3 nucleotides are TGTGCCATCAGGGAGACAGGGTATGGATATTCAGCCCTCCACTTT.

This rearrangement joins TRBV10-1 to TRBJ2-3; 9 bases match TRBD1. The CDR3 loop spans 15 amino acids. Germline CDR1 WNHNN, CDR2 SYGVQD (reference sequence). Unmatched junction bases numbered 4, after V lost 3 bases and J lost 3 bases. The CDR3 protein is CASSDGTGITDTQYF. DNA for the CDR3: TGCGCCAGCAGTGATGGGACAGGGATAACAGATACGCAGTATTTT.

The rearrangement joins TRBV19 to TRBJ2-5; D unclear. V shed 5 bases and J shed 1 base, with 8 bases lying between them. The CDR3 has 13 residues. In germline, CDR1 is LNHDA, CDR2 SQIVND (reference sequence). CDR3 DNA sequence: TGTGCCAGTAGTTTGGGCGTCCAAGAGACCCAGTACTTC. Translating gives CASSLGVQETQYF.

In DNA form, the CDR3 reads TGTGCCAGCGATGATGGACTAGCGGGAGTCAATGAGCAGTTCTTC. Translating gives CASDDGLAGVNEQFF. V and J are TRBV2 and TRBJ2-1, with TRBD2 matching over 13 bases. Germline CDR1 reads SNHLY; CDR2 reads FYNNEI. The CDR3 runs 15 residues. Losses at the gene ends were 8 bases for V and 6 bases for J; bases not matched to a gene: 7.

V gene TRBV3-1 (or the pseudogene TRBV3-2) combines with J gene TRBJ2-7; 7 bases agree with TRBD2. Losses at the gene ends were 5 bases for V and 4 bases for J; bases not matched to a gene: 8. The CDR3 contains 14 residues. The germline gives CDR1 LGHDT, CDR2 YNNKEL (reference sequence). CDR3 bases: TGTGCCAGCAGCTCCACTAGCGCGGATTACGAGCAGTACTTC. It codes for CASSSTSADYEQYF.

Only a few counts were recorded for this clone. The chain recombines TRBV14 with TRBJ2-1; no reliable D call. The germline V gene has CDR1 SGHDN and CDR2 FVKESK. Trimming cost V 1 base and J 0 bases, with 16 bases left between them. The CDR3 is 18 residues long. The CDR3 is CASSQVFAKMSSYNEQFF. CDR3 nucleotides: TGTGCCAGCAGCCAAGTTTTTGCTAAGATGAGCTCCTACAATGAGCAGTTCTTC.

The V and J genes are TRBV7-3 and TRBJ2-3, with 8 bases identical to TRBD2. The germline CDR1 and CDR2 sequences are SGHTA and FQGTGA. The trim removed 5 bases at V and 3 bases at J, leaving 1 base unmatched. This CDR3 comprises 13 residues. The CDR3 sequence: CASSRGGTDTQYF. CDR3 sequence (DNA): TGTGCCAGCAGCCGGGGGGGTACAGATACGCAGTATTTT.

The V call is TRBV7-2, the J call TRBJ1-2, with unresolved D. V was trimmed by 5 bases and J by 11 bases, leaving 18 bases between them. CDR3 length: 13 residues. The germline V gene encodes CDR1 SGHTA and CDR2 FQGNSA. CDR3 protein: CASSVTGQTVYTF. The CDR3 DNA is TGTGCCAGCAGCGTCACGGGTCAGACGGTTTACACCTTC.

The chain carries TRBV6-6 and TRBJ2-7; 9 bases agree with TRBD1. The CDR3 sequence is 15 residues long. Trimming removed 0 bases from V and 5 bases from J; junction bases left unmatched: 5. The germline V gene encodes CDR1 MNHNY and CDR2 SVGAGI (reference sequence). Written as DNA, the CDR3 is TGTGCCAGCAGTTACTCGGACAGGGGCAACGACGAGCAGTACTTC. Protein product: CASSYSDRGNDEQYF.

The chain employs TRBV2 and TRBJ1-5; TRBD1 might be the D (5 bases). Trimming took off 6 bases at V and 3 bases at J, with 12 bases between the two ends. Germline CDR1 and CDR2: SNHLY and FYNNEI. The CDR3 has 14 residues. CDR3 sequence: CASRAGRDNQPQHF. The CDR3 DNA reads as TGTGCCAGCAGGGCGGGACGAGACAATCAGCCCCAGCATTTT. Full variable domain (missing parts from reference TRBV2 and TRBJ1-5): EPEVTQTPSHQVTQMGQEVILRCVPISNHLYFYWYRQILGQKVEFLVSFYNNEISEKSEIFDDQFSVERPDGSNFTLKIRSTKLEDSAMYFCASRAGRDNQPQHFGDGTRLSIL.

This clone was detected only a few times. The V gene is TRBV10-3, the J gene TRBJ1-1, with no clear D. Germline CDR1 ENHRY, CDR2 SYGVKD. The CDR3 length is 13 residues. Trimming left V 4 bases short and J 0 bases short, with 6 bases between. The DNA of the CDR3 is TGTGCCATCAGTGTGGGCTTGAACACTGAAGCTTTCTTT. Protein: CAISVGLNTEAFF.

CDR3 protein: CASSAPQGAFRGYTF. In DNA form, the CDR3 reads TGTGCCAGCAGCGCGCCACAGGGGGCCTTTCGAGGCTACACCTTC. The chain employs TRBV9 and TRBJ1-2, with 9 positions matching TRBD1. The V segment lost 3 bases and the J segment 8 bases; nucleotides outside the gene matches: 11. The CDR3 extends over 15 amino acids. Germline CDR1 SGDLS, CDR2 YYNGEE.

The chain joins TRBV15 to TRBJ1-5, with D perhaps TRBD1 (5 bases). V lost 0 bases to trimming and J lost 6 bases, with 21 bases between them. The CDR3 runs 18 residues. Germline loops: CDR1 LNHNV, CDR2 YYDKDF (reference sequence). DNA for the CDR3: TGTGCCACCAGCAGAGATCTCACAGGAACCGTGGGCACTCAGCCCCAGCATTTT. This sequence encodes CATSRDLTGTVGTQPQHF. Variable domain in full (rest from reference TRBV15 and TRBJ1-5): DAMVIQNPRYQVTQFGKPVTLSCSQTLNHNVMYWYQQKSSQAPKLLFHYYDKDFNNEADTPDNFQSRRPNTSFCFLDIRSPGLGDTAMYLCATSRDLTGTVGTQPQHFGDGTRLSIL.

This chain uses TRBV3-1 (or the pseudogene TRBV3-2) with TRBJ2-5; tentative D call: TRBD2 (5 bases). V was pared by 4 bases and J by 0 bases, with 9 bases between. Germline V gene data show CDR1 as LGHDT and CDR2 as YNNKEL (reference sequence). There are 14 residues in the CDR3. As DNA, the CDR3 is TGTGCCAGCAGCCTCGGGGTTAACCAAGAGACCCAGTACTTC. Protein product: CASSLGVNQETQYF.